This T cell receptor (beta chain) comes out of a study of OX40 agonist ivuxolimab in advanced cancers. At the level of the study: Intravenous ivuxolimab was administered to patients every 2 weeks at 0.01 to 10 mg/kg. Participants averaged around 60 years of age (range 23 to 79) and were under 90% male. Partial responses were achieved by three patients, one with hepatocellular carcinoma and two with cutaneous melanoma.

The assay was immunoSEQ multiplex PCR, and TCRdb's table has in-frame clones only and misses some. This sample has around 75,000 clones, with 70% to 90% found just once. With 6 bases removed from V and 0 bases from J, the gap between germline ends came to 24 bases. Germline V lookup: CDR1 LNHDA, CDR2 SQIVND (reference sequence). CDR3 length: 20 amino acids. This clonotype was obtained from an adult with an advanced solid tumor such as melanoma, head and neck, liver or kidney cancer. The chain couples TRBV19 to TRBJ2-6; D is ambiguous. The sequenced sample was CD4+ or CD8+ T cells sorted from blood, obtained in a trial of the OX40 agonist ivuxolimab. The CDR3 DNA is TGTGCCAGTAGAGTAGACACACGTATTGCCACATTCTCTGGGGCCAACGTCCTGACTTTC. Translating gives CASRVDTRIATFSGANVLTF.